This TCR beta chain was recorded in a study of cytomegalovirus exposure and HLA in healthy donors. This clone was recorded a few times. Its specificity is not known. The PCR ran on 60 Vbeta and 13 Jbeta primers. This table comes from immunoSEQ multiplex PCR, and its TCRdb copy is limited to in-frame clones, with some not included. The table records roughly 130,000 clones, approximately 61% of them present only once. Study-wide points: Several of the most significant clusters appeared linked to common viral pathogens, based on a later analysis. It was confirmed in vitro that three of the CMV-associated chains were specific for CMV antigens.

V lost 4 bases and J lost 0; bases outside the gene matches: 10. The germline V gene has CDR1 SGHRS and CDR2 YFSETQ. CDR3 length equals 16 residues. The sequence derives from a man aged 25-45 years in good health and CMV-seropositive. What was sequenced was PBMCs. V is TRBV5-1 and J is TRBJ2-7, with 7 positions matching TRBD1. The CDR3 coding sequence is TGCGCCAGCAGCGGGACCGGGACAGCCTTCTCCTACGAGCAGTACTTC. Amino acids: CASSGTGTAFSYEQYF.